The following is a TCR beta chain sequence with its context. This sample is drawn from a study of cytomegalovirus exposure and HLA in healthy donors. Clones were sequenced by immunoSEQ multiplex PCR, and TCRdb holds only the in-frame ones, with some missing. The sample gives around 250,000 clones, about 90% of which show up once; 0.3% to 0.4% is in the top ten. Trimming took off 0 bases at V and 4 bases at J, with 10 bases between the two ends. This CDR3 region has 15 residues. Germline CDR1 is SGDLS and CDR2 is YYNGEE. The J gene is TRBJ2-2, the V gene TRBV9; D is possibly TRBD2 (6 bases). This TCR came from a woman under 30 in good health and CMV-seronegative. Sequenced: PBMCs. The CDR3 region has the DNA TGTGCCAGCAGCGTAGGTGGACTATTCACCGGGGAGCTGTTTTTT. Protein product: CASSVGGLFTGELFF.